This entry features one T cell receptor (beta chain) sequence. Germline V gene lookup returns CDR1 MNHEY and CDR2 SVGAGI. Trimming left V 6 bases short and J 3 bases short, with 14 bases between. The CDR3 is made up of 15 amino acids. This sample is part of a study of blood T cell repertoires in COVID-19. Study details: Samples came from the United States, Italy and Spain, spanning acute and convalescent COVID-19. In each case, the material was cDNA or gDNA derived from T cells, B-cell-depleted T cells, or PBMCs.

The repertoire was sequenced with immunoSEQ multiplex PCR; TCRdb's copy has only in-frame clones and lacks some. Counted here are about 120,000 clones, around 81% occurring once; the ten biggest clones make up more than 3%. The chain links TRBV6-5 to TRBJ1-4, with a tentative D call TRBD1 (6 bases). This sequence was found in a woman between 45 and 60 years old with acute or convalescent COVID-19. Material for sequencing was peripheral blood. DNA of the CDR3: TGTGCCAGCAGCCAGAACAGGGTGTCTAATGAAAAACTGTTTTTT. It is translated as CASSQNRVSNEKLFF.